Presented here are 21 T cell receptor beta chains from one specimen sequenced in a study of blood T cells in healthy people across ages. The second PCR ran roughly 6 to 11 cycles with a sample-barcoded 5' primer and J-beta primers. TCRdb analysed the 5' RACE reads with MiXCR anew, one entry per CDR3 protein. The sample lists approximately 1.5 million distinct CDR3 sequences, about 31% occurring once. Material for sequencing was blood. These receptors were taken from a woman aged 30 to 39 in good health.

The chain has TRBV28 and TRBJ2-1, with 11 nucleotides matching TRBD2. V shed 3 bases, J shed 4 bases, and the junction held 5 bases outside the gene matches. Germline V gene data show CDR1 as MDHEN and CDR2 as SYDVKM. The CDR3 has 16 residues. The CDR3 reads CASSFYGTSGYNEQFF. The CDR3 nucleotides read TGTGCCAGCAGTTTCTATGGGACTAGCGGATACAATGAGCAGTTCTTC.

The chain carries TRBV11-1 and TRBJ1-1, with a possible D match to TRBD1 (5 bases). CDR3 size: 15 residues. Looked up from germline, CDR1 is SGHAT and CDR2 is FQDESV (reference sequence). Trimming pared 1 base from V and 3 bases from J, leaving 12 bases between. The CDR3 is CASSLVGTAYTEAFF. CDR3 DNA: TGTGCCAGCAGCTTAGTCGGGACTGCCTACACTGAAGCTTTCTTT.

The chain links TRBV30 to TRBJ2-5; D ambiguous. The DNA matches TRBJ2-4 better at its end, which makes the J call doubtful. This CDR3 spans 15 amino acids. CDR1 is GTSNPN and CDR2 is SVGIG in the germline V gene (reference sequence). The DNA for the CDR3 is TGTGCCTGGAGTGTAGACGGCTCGAACAAAAACATTCAGTACTTC. Translated, it gives CAWSVDGSNKNIQYF.

The CDR3 reads CASSWTPLNEQFF. The CDR3 DNA is TGCGCCAGCAGCTGGACACCCCTGAATGAGCAGTTCTTC. The V gene is TRBV5-1, the J gene TRBJ2-1, with a tentative D call TRBD1 (5 bases). Per the germline V gene, CDR1 is SGHRS and CDR2 is YFSETQ. Between the trimmed V and J ends, which lost 3 bases and 7 bases, there was a span of 11 bases. The CDR3 runs 13 residues.

This clonotype was observed a few times. The chain couples TRBV6-1 to TRBJ1-1, with D perhaps TRBD1 (5 bases). The CDR3 totals 15 residues. Trimming pared 2 bases from V and 5 bases from J, leaving 15 bases between. Germline-derived CDR1 and CDR2 are MNHNS and SASEGT. DNA of the CDR3: TGTGCCAGCAGTGAACCCAGGGAGTGGAGTACTGAAGCTTTCTTT. Its translation: CASSEPREWSTEAFF.

V gene TRBV6-1 combines with J gene TRBJ2-1; TRBD2 aligns across 8 bases. The CDR3 has 15 residues. CDR1 and CDR2 (germline): MNHNS, SASEGT. With 3 bases clipped from V and 7 bases from J, the junction kept 8 bases outside the gene matches. CDR3 nucleotide sequence: TGTGCCAGCAGTGATAGGTTAGCGGGGCGAAATGAGCAGTTCTTC. It specifies CASSDRLAGRNEQFF.

The chain uses TRBV20-1 and TRBJ2-3, with 7 bases matching TRBD2. The CDR3 is made up of 15 amino acids. Germline CDR1 and CDR2: DFQATT and SNEGSKA (reference sequence). The trim removed 6 bases at V and 3 bases at J, leaving 12 bases unmatched. The CDR3 sequence is CSAPKTGGQTDTQYF. In nucleotides, the CDR3 is TGCAGTGCCCCGAAGACGGGAGGTCAGACAGATACGCAGTATTTT.

The V gene is TRBV20-1, the J gene TRBJ2-1, with a tentative D call TRBD2 (5 bases). Germline CDR1 DFQATT, CDR2 SNEGSKA (reference sequence). CDR3 length equals 17 residues. V lost 6 bases and J 1 base, leaving 22 bases between the germline ends. The DNA of the CDR3 is TGCAGTGCCATTCCCATTTCACTCGGGAAATCCTACAATGAGCAGTTCTTC. It codes for CSAIPISLGKSYNEQFF.

This clonotype has ten or more counts. J is TRBJ1-1 and V is TRBV11-2, with D hard to call. This CDR3 has 14 amino acids. The ends were cut back, 5 bases at V and 6 bases at J, with 16 bases in the middle. The germline CDR1 and CDR2 sequences are SGHAT and FQNNGV. The CDR3 DNA reads TGTGCCAGCAGCGGCAATACACGGAGGGCTGAAGCTTTCTTT. It is translated as CASSGNTRRAEAFF.

This chain joins TRBV6-1 and TRBJ2-5, with 7 positions matching TRBD1. The assigned J gene may be wrong: the sequence end matches TRBJ2-7 better. CDR3 size: 14 residues. Germline V gene lookup returns CDR1 MNHNS and CDR2 SASEGT. Here the CDR3 DNA reads TGTGCCAGCAGTGAAGTTGGCAGGGGGTACGAGCAGTACTTC. The encoded protein is CASSEVGRGYEQYF.

The chain recombines TRBV20-1 with TRBJ2-4; 9 positions match TRBD2. The closer fit of TRBJ2-7 to the DNA end suggests the J call may be wrong. This CDR3 has 14 residues. Germline V gene data show CDR1 as DFQATT and CDR2 as SNEGSKA (reference sequence). Here the CDR3 reads CSAPLAGVGSEQYF. The CDR3 DNA sequence: TGCAGTGCTCCGTTAGCGGGAGTTGGTAGCGAGCAGTACTTC.

The genes are TRBV10-3 and TRBJ1-2; D perhaps matches TRBD1 (6 bases). The CDR3 spans 15 residues. Germline loops: CDR1 ENHRY, CDR2 SYGVKD. Trimming removed 0 bases from V and 3 bases from J, with 11 bases in between. CDR3 in DNA: TGTGCCATCAGTGAGTCGAAGGGACACGACTATGGCTACACCTTC. Its protein product is CAISESKGHDYGYTF.

The chain couples TRBV13 to TRBJ2-1; D gene uncertain. Per the germline V gene, CDR1 is PRHDT and CDR2 is FYEKMQ (reference sequence). V was shortened by 1 base and J by 4 bases, with 11 bases between the two germline ends. The CDR3 is 15 amino acids. Here the CDR3 reads CASSLDDIPYNEQFF. The CDR3 DNA reads as TGTGCCAGCAGCTTAGACGACATTCCTTACAATGAGCAGTTCTTC.

A single count supports this clonotype. The chain employs TRBV4-2 and TRBJ2-7; D possibly corresponds to TRBD2 (6 bases). The DNA end is more similar to TRBJ2-5, so the J call may be wrong. The CDR3 covers 15 residues. The germline V gene has CDR1 LGHNA and CDR2 YNFKEQ. This chain's CDR3 is CASSQDRQPGGTQYF. CDR3 coding DNA: TGTGCCAGCAGCCAAGATAGACAGCCCGGGGGGACCCAGTACTTC.

V usage is TRBV10-3 and J usage is TRBJ1-4; possible D gene TRBD1, 5 bases. Germline V gene data show CDR1 as ENHRY and CDR2 as SYGVKD. This CDR3 region has 15 residues. V gave up 5 bases and J gave up 0 bases, with 10 bases separating them. The CDR3 region is CAISSGAATNEKLFF. As DNA, the CDR3 is TGTGCCATCAGTTCCGGGGCCGCAACTAATGAAAAACTGTTTTTT.

The rearrangement links TRBV12-3 or TRBV12-4 to TRBJ1-2, with D perhaps TRBD1 (5 bases). The CDR3 consists of 14 residues. Trimming cost V 9 bases and J 1 base, with 15 bases left between them. CDR3: CASDSRELNYGYTF. CDR3 bases: TGTGCCAGTGACAGCAGAGAGCTTAACTATGGCTACACCTTC.

Worth noting for this clonotype: Relative to the germline gene, one junction end is altered; a read error may explain this. J is TRBJ2-1 and V is TRBV3-1, with 9 bases aligning to TRBD2. The CDR3 has 14 residues. Germline V gives CDR1 LGHDT, CDR2 YNNKEL (reference sequence). CDR3 nucleotides: TGTGCCAACAGCGACGGACTAGCGTACAATGAGCAGTTCTTC. As protein: CANSDGLAYNEQFF.

This clonotype was seen more than once but under ten times. The V call is TRBV20-1, the J call TRBJ2-3; a possible D gene is TRBD1 (6 bases). Germline CDR1 DFQATT, CDR2 SNEGSKA (reference sequence). This CDR3 has 17 amino acids. Trimming pared 0 bases from V and 7 bases from J, leaving 23 bases between. The CDR3 sequence: CSAREAAAGDYVNTQYF. In nucleotides, the CDR3 is TGCAGTGCTAGAGAAGCCGCGGCAGGGGATTACGTGAATACGCAGTATTTT.

This clonotype was detected only once. The CDR3 DNA follows: TGTGCCAGCAGCTTGGCTCCGGTGGGGCGGGGGGGCTACGAGACCCAGTACTTC. Residues: CASSLAPVGRGGYETQYF. The V gene is TRBV7-2, the J gene TRBJ2-5, with 9 bases identical to TRBD2. The CDR3 is 18 amino acids. Trimming at V came to 3 bases and at J to 5 bases, leaving 16 bases not matched to a gene. The V gene's germline CDR1 is SGHTA and CDR2 FQGNSA.

The chain links TRBV15 to TRBJ1-2, with 11 bases identical to TRBD1. Germline-derived CDR1 and CDR2 are LNHNV and YYDKDF (reference sequence). V lost 0 bases, J lost 5 bases, and 8 bases stayed unmatched. This CDR3 spans 17 amino acids. Here the CDR3 reads CATSREYRDRGEYGYTF. CDR3 bases: TGTGCCACCAGCAGAGAGTATCGGGACAGGGGGGAGTATGGCTACACCTTC.

This clonotype was counted only a few times. The chain recombines TRBV2 with TRBJ2-5; D is ambiguous. V shed 4 bases and J shed 8 bases, with 11 bases lying between them. There are 12 residues in the CDR3. The germline V gene has CDR1 SNHLY and CDR2 FYNNEI. CDR3 DNA sequence: TGTGCCAGCAGTGTTCAGCGAGGCACCCAGTACTTC. This codes for CASSVQRGTQYF.